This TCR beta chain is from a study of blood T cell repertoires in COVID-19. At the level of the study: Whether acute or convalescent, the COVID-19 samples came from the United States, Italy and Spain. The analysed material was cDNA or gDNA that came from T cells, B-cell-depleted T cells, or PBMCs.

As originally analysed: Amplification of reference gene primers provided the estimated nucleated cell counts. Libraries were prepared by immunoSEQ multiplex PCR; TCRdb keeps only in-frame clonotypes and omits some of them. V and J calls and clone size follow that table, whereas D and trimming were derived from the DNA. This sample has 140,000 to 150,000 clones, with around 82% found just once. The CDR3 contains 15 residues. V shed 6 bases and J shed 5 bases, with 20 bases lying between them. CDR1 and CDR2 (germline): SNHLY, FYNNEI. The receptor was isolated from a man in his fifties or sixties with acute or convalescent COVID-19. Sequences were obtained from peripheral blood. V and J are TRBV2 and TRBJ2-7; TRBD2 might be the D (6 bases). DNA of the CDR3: TGTGCCAGCAGGCGTGGGGGGATGGTTAGCGACGAGCAGTACTTC. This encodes CASRRGGMVSDEQYF.